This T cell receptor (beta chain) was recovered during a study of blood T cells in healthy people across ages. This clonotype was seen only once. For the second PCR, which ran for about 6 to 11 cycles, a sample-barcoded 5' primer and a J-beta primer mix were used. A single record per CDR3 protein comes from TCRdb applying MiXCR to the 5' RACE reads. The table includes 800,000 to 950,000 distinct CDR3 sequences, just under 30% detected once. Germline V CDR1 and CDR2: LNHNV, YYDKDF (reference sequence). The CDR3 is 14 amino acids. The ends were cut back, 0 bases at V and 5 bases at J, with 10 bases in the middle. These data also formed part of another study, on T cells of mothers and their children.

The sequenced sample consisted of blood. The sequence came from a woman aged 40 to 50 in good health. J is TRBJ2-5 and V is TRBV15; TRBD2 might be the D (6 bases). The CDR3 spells CATSRDGGGETQYF. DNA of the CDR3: TGTGCCACCAGCAGAGATGGGGGAGGTGAGACCCAGTACTTC.